This TCR beta chain appears in the sequencing data of a study of T cells in Graves' hyperthyroidism and ophthalmopathy. Findings and caveats of the study: Onset of ophthalmopathy came a median 6.5 months after the model predicted it. Most thyroid clonotypes expanded above 0.001 were also detected in blood.

This CDR3 is 15 amino acids long. Germline CDR1 and CDR2: SNHLY and FYNNEI. V lost 4 bases and J lost 10, with 17 bases in between. The investigators amplified TCR beta CDR3 regions from RNA transcripts. The TCR CDR3 first-round RT-PCR relied on the HTBI primer set. TCRdb passed the multiplex PCR reads through MiXCR, listing each CDR3 protein once. The sample has about 700,000 distinct CDR3 sequences; roughly 45% are singletons. As to this clonotype: Its antigen is not identified.

The sequence was collected from an adult man with Graves' disease, either hyperthyroidism or ophthalmopathy (not recorded which). The sequenced material came from peripheral blood or thyroid tissue (not recorded which). The rearrangement joins TRBV2 to TRBJ1-6; D is perhaps TRBD1 (6 bases). The CDR3 coding sequence is TGTGCCAGCAGTGCGGGGGGGGGGCCTTTATCACCCCTCCACTTT. Amino acids: CASSAGGGPLSPLHF. The whole variable domain, remainder taken from reference TRBV2 and TRBJ1-6, is EPEVTQTPSHQVTQMGQEVILRCVPISNHLYFYWYRQILGQKVEFLVSFYNNEISEKSEIFDDQFSVERPDGSNFTLKIRSTKLEDSAMYFCASSAGGGPLSPLHFGNGTRLTVT.